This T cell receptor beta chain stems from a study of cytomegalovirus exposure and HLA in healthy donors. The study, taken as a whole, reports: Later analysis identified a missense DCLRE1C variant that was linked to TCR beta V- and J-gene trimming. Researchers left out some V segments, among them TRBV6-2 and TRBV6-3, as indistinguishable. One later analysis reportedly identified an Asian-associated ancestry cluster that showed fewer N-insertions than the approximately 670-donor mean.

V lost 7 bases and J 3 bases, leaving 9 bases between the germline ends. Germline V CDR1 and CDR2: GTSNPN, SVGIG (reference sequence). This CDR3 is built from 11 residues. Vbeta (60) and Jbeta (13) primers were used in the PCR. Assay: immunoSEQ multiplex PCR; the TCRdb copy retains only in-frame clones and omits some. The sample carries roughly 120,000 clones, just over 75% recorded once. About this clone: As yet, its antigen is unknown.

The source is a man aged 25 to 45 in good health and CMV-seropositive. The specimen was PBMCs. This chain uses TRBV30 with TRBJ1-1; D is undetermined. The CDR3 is CASNTDTEAFF. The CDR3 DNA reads TGTGCCTCTAATACGGACACTGAAGCTTTCTTT.